This T cell receptor beta chain was profiled in a study of T cells in Graves' hyperthyroidism and ophthalmopathy. On the study more broadly: Peripheral blood collection took place at initial diagnosis, before any treatment. Study-level points and caveats: Among thyroid clonotypes expanded above 0.001, most also appeared in blood.

The CDR3 is made up of 16 amino acids. V was pared by 3 bases and J by 5 bases, with 19 bases between. PBMCs were obtained from about 10 ml fresh peripheral blood. This clonotype showed up just a few times. The antigen is not known. It was RNA transcripts that yielded the amplified TCR beta CDR3 regions. During a first-round RT-PCR of the TCR CDR3, the HTBI primer set was used. TCRdb recomputed calls from the multiplex PCR reads with MiXCR, one row per CDR3 protein. The sample contains about 360,000 distinct CDR3 sequences, 25% of which appear only once. This sequence was found in a man aged 45 to 65 with Graves' hyperthyroidism. The chain links TRBV12-3 or TRBV12-4 to TRBJ2-5, with TRBD2 as a possible D gene (6 bases). Sequenced sample: blood. In nucleotides, the CDR3 is TGTGCCAGCAGTTTCGGGGGAAGGGGCATCTGGGAGACCCAGTACTTC. Protein product: CASSFGGRGIWETQYF.